Presented here are 7 T cell receptor beta chains from one specimen sequenced in a study of cytomegalovirus exposure and HLA in healthy donors. Assay: immunoSEQ multiplex PCR; the TCRdb copy retains only in-frame clones and omits some. This sample yields about 160,000 clones, of which around 92% are seen a single time; 4% to 5% belongs to the top ten. The sequenced material came from PBMCs. The receptors were gathered from a man between 18 and 35 years old in good health and CMV-seropositive.

In its sample, this clone was seen once. The chain carries TRBV12-5 and TRBJ2-3; TRBD2 matches at 7 bases. Germline V gene sequence: CDR1 LGHNT, CDR2 FRNRAP. The trim removed 3 bases at V and 2 bases at J, leaving 14 bases unmatched. This CDR3 spans 18 amino acids. The CDR3 coding sequence is TGTGCTAGTGGTTTTACCGTCGGGACTATAGGAAACACAGATACGCAGTATTTT. As protein: CASGFTVGTIGNTDTQYF.

CDR3 DNA sequence: TGTGCCAGCAGGAATTCCGGGGTCAATGAGCAGTTCTTC. Translated: CASRNSGVNEQFF. The genes are TRBV11-3 and TRBJ2-1, with D perhaps matching TRBD2 (5 bases). The CDR3 has 13 amino acids. Trimming left V 6 bases short and J 6 bases short, with 12 bases between. CDR1 SGHNT and CDR2 YENEEA come from the germline V gene. Full variable domain (remainder filled in from reference TRBV11-3 and TRBJ2-1): EAGVVQSPRYKIIEKKQPVAFWCNPISGHNTLYWYLQNLGQGPELLIRYENEEAVDDSQLPKDRFSAERLKGVDSTLKIQPAELGDSAVYLCASRNSGVNEQFFGPGTRLTVL.

This chain uses TRBV7-9 with TRBJ2-5; 12 nucleotides align to TRBD1. The CDR3 is 16 amino acids. The junction had 6 bases not matched to a gene; V was cut back by 2 bases and J by 5 bases. Germline V gives CDR1 SEHNR, CDR2 FQNEAQ (reference sequence). The CDR3 DNA sequence: TGTGCCAGCAGCTTAAATTCCGGGACAGGGGGCGAGACCCAGTACTTC. This gives the protein CASSLNSGTGGETQYF.

The chain has TRBV15 and TRBJ1-4; 10 bases are a match to TRBD1. The trim removed 3 bases at V and 6 bases at J, leaving 7 bases unmatched. Germline CDR1 and CDR2: LNHNV and YYDKDF (reference sequence). The CDR3 length is 16 residues. The CDR3 is CATSSSRDRGDEKLFF. CDR3 DNA: TGTGCCACCAGCAGCTCCCGGGACAGGGGAGATGAAAAACTGTTTTTT. Together with reference TRBV15 and TRBJ1-4, the CDR3 gives the full variable domain: DAMVIQNPRYQVTQFGKPVTLSCSQTLNHNVMYWYQQKSSQAPKLLFHYYDKDFNNEADTPDNFQSRRPNTSFCFLDIRSPGLGDTAMYLCATSSSRDRGDEKLFFGSGTQLSVL.

V usage is TRBV19 and J usage is TRBJ1-3, with no clear D. CDR3 length equals 13 residues. V was pared by 4 bases and J by 0 bases, with 4 bases between. Germline values: CDR1 LNHDA, CDR2 SQIVND (reference sequence). The CDR3 region has the DNA TGTGCCAGTAGTACAGGCTCTGGAAACACCATATATTTT. Its protein product is CASSTGSGNTIYF.

This clone occurred a few times. This chain uses TRBV4-1 with TRBJ1-3; perhaps TRBD1 as D (5 bases). Germline values: CDR1 MGHRA, CDR2 YSYEKL. This CDR3 comprises 16 residues. Between the trimmed V and J ends, which lost 2 bases and 1 base, there was a span of 12 bases. As DNA, the CDR3 is TGCGCCAGCAGCCAACCCACGACAGATTCTGGAAACACCATATATTTT. Translated, it gives CASSQPTTDSGNTIYF.

The chain carries TRBV19 and TRBJ2-1; TRBD2 agrees at 13 bases. This CDR3 has 15 amino acids. V gave up 5 bases and J gave up 9 bases; unmatched junction bases: 7. CDR1 and CDR2 (germline): LNHDA, SQIVND (reference sequence). CDR3 nucleotides: TGTGCCAGTAGTCGCGGACTAGCGGGAGAATTTGAGCAGTTCTTC. Translating gives CASSRGLAGEFEQFF.